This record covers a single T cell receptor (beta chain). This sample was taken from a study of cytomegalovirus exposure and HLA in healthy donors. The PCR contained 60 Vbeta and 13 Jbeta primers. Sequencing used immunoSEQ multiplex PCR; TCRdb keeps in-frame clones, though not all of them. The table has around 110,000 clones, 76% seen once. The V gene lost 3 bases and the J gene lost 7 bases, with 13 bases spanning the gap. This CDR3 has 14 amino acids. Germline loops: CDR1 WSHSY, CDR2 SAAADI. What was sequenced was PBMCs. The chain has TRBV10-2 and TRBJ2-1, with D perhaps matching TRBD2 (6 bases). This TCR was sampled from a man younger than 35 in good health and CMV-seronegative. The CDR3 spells CASSEPLATNEQFF. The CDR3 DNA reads TGCGCCAGCAGTGAACCACTAGCTACTAATGAGCAGTTCTTC.